This entry features one T cell receptor beta chain sequence. Its antigen is not known. The sort gate was single viable CD3+CD4+CD8-CD45RO+ cells for memory CD4+ T cells. Clones were read by immunoSEQ multiplex PCR, and TCRdb kept only the in-frame ones, dropping some. The table lists around 49,000 clones, about 73% of them singletons. Trimming cost V 6 bases and J 11 bases, with 19 bases left between them. Germline V CDR1 and CDR2: LNHDA, SQIVND (reference sequence). The CDR3 runs 14 residues. These data belong to a study of memory CD4+ T cells and cytomegalovirus serostatus. Points from the study as a whole: Median bootstrapped AUC for CMV status was about 0.95 originally, approximately 0.93 US-trained. Of 150 to 200 reported CMV TCRbeta sequences, under 70 were found in memory CD4+ repertoires.

The chain uses TRBV19 and TRBJ2-2; D could derive from TRBD1 or TRBD2 (5 bases each). Sequenced sample: memory CD4+ T cells from blood. This TCR came from an adult in good health and CMV-seronegative. In nucleotides, the CDR3 is TGTGCCAGTAGCCCCGGGGCGGTCCTCAAAGAGCTGTTTTTT. It translates to CASSPGAVLKELFF.